This T cell receptor beta chain stems from a study of blood T cells in healthy people across ages (dated by TCRdb to between 2014 and 2017). Regarding the study in general: In model experiments, template switching captured about one uniquely barcoded TCR beta cDNA molecule for every two T cells. Age-related changes in TCR beta repertoire diversity were measured in the study by deep sequencing normalized with unique cDNA molecular identifiers. Two additional independent replicas of 1 million unique cDNA reads from the same blood draw were analyzed for two donors (one aged 18 to 29 and one aged 80 or older). To avoid experimental bias, donors of different ages were spread randomly across the sequencing lanes. Donors were grouped into four age groups: young (average approximately 16 years), middle-aged (39), aged (approximately 58) and long-lived (approximately 75).

In regard to this clonotype: The target of this receptor is not known. Given a much more abundant clone one base away, this may be a read error.

The roughly 39 donors, aged about 6 to 95 years, were systemically healthy Caucasian individuals from Russia. Ten milliliters of peripheral blood were drawn from each donor into EDTA-treated Vacutainer tubes. Ficoll-Paque density-gradient centrifugation was used to isolate PBMCs, with at least 6 million obtained per sample. Trizol reagent was used to extract total RNA from the PBMCs, yielding at least 5.5 micrograms per sample. For every donor, flow cytometry on a PBMC aliquot measured the percentage of naive CD45RAhigh/CD27high T cells. The CDR1 and CDR2 encoded by the germline V gene are ENHRY and SYGVKD. Taken from cysteine to phenylalanine, the CDR3 has 14 residues. Just CDR3 DNA is preserved here, 42 bases in frame from base 1. Between the V and J ends, shortened by 6 bases and 9 bases respectively, the junction contains 18 bases. The library was obtained by 5' RACE. Sequencing was carried out with an Illumina HiSeq 2500. A second 7 to 11 cycle PCR used a sample-barcoded 5' primer and a J-beta primer mix. A template-switch 5' adaptor carrying 12 random nucleotides introduced a unique molecular identifier onto each TCR beta cDNA molecule. At least 2.5 million CDR3-containing paired-end reads were obtained from each sample. All of the RNA was converted into first-strand cDNA using the Mint cDNA synthesis kit, with a TRBC-specific oligonucleotide serving as the primer. All cDNA was treated with uracil-DNA glycosylase and then went through a first 18-cycle PCR with the universal primers M1SS and BC2_uni_R. As for the authors' bioinformatics: For normalization, 1 million high-quality reads, each with a distinct molecular identifier, were randomly selected from each sample. Reads with shared molecular identifiers were discarded instead of being binned into consensus sequences. MiTCR, run with a Q25 quality threshold and the strictest error-elimination algorithm, handled CDR3 identification, clonotype clustering and error correction. A nonparametric unseen species model with Euler transformation was used to estimate lower-bound total TCR beta diversity. TCRdb reprocessed the public reads (quality trimming at Q25 with fastp, clone calling with MiXCR) and kept in-frame beta chains. Entries that share a CDR3 protein sequence are merged under the most common genes and DNA. None of the V and J calls come from the authors' own analysis; TCRdb made them. In this sample the table shows roughly 1.7 million distinct CDR3 sequences, 34% of which occur a single time. The top ten hold 10% to 12% of the sample.

What the authors observed across the whole study: As age increased, observed TCR beta diversity per million T cells dropped in a roughly linear way, and a significant reduction was already evident by age around 41. Because profiling used bulk unsorted PBMCs, naive and antigen-experienced compartments could not be compared conclusively. The percentage of naive T cells measured by flow cytometry correlated strongly with observed TCR beta diversity. The long-lived group showed more naive CD4+ T cells, fewer expanded clones and increased TCR diversity than the aged group, suggesting age selection. Estimates of total diversity based on one million sequenced T cells were regarded as lower bounds and as underestimates. Because donor CMV infection status was unknown, age-related changes in expanded clonotypes were potentially confounded.

This receptor chain uses TRBV10-3 and TRBJ2-1, with a weak D call of TRBD2 (7 bases match). This TCR derives from a woman aged 30 to 39 in good health. Sample: blood. CDR3 region: CAIRAAGTNSEQFF. The bases are TGTGCCATCAGAGCAGCGGGGACAAACAGTGAGCAGTTCTTC.